The T cell receptor beta chain under discussion was sequenced for a study of OX40 agonist ivuxolimab in advanced cancers. Study overall: The patients got ivuxolimab, which is an agonistic anti-OX40 (CD134) antibody. Findings and limits, study-wide: Clonal expansion was seen in CD4+ and CD8+ blood T cells by week 6 at 0.1 to 3.0 mg/kg. There were also nonresponders showing low normalized T-cell clonal expansion.

As concerns this clone: The antigen remains unidentified.

It was autoimmune disease history or systemic immunosuppression that excluded patients. Only in-frame clones appear in the TCRdb table, and some are missing; sequencing was by immunoSEQ multiplex PCR. The sample has about 78,000 clones, roughly 84% seen once. The V end lost 10 bases, the J end lost 2 bases, and 12 bases lay between the germline ends. The CDR3 loop spans 13 amino acids. Looked up from germline, CDR1 is ENHRY and CDR2 is SYGVKD. The genes are TRBV10-3 and TRBJ1-5; no reliable D call. The receptor was derived from an adult with an advanced solid tumor such as melanoma, head and neck, liver or kidney cancer. The sequencing used CD4+ or CD8+ T cells sorted from blood, collected in a trial of the OX40 agonist ivuxolimab. The CDR3 DNA follows: TGTGCCACCGCCGTGCAGGGCAATCAGCCCCAGCATTTT. It encodes CATAVQGNQPQHF.